This is a list of T cell receptor beta chains from one sample in a study of T-cell reconstitution after alpha-beta-depleted transplantation in children. TCRdb analysed the PCR reads with MiXCR anew, one entry per CDR3 protein. This table holds about 900,000 distinct CDR3 sequences, around 30% found once. Sequenced material: PBMCs, mostly from graft donor cells, taken 360 days after TCRalphabeta/CD19-depleted stem cell transplant. These receptor sequences come from a boy under two years old who had a stem cell transplant for SCID, so the T cells may come from the graft donor. Both conserved end residues are part of each CDR3. A D gene is named only where the DNA matches it firmly. Size values are once, few and many counts, or a class for expanded clones, and some rows have none.

clone size	V gene	CDR3 length	D gene	J gene	CDR3 DNA	CDR3 protein
.	TRBV2	11	.	TRBJ2-7	TGTGCCAGCGGCGCGGTCTACGAGCAGTACTTC	CASGAVYEQYF
few	TRBV12-3/TRBV12-4	12	.	TRBJ2-1	TGTGCCAGCAGTTCCCTGGGGAAGCCGCAGTTCTTC	CASSSLGKPQFF
.	TRBV2	14	TRBD2	TRBJ2-5	TGTGCCTCCCAGGGAGGGACTTACCAAGAGACCCAGTACTTC	CASQGGTYQETQYF
.	TRBV7-6	15	.	TRBJ2-4	TGTGCCAGCAGCCCCAGGGAGCTCGCCAAAAACATTCAGTACTTC	CASSPRELAKNIQYF
few	TRBV9	13	.	TRBJ2-3	TGTGCCAGCAGCGTCCTAACGGAAGATACGCAGTATTTT	CASSVLTEDTQYF
few	TRBV20-1	11	.	TRBJ1-2	TGCAGTGCTAGAGACAGGAGTGGCTACACCTTC	CSARDRSGYTF
.	TRBV5-5	14	.	TRBJ2-7	TGTGCCAGCAGCTGGATTAGCGGTACCTACGAGCAGTACTTC	CASSWISGTYEQYF
many	TRBV25-1	16	TRBD2	TRBJ2-5	TGTGCCAGCAGTGATCTAGCGGGGTCTAAGCAAGAGACCCAGTACTTC	CASSDLAGSKQETQYF
few	TRBV20-1	12	.	TRBJ1-6	TGCAGTGCTAGCGAGGGAGATTCACCCCTCCACTTT	CSASEGDSPLHF
few	TRBV12-3/TRBV12-4	14	TRBD1	TRBJ2-3	TGTGCCAGCAGTATGGGACAGCGCACAGATACGCAGTATTTT	CASSMGQRTDTQYF
few	TRBV4-2	15	TRBD1	TRBJ2-5	TGTGCCAGCAGCCAAGATAGGGGGCTTTCGGAGACCCAGTACTTC	CASSQDRGLSETQYF
few	TRBV7-6	15	TRBD2	TRBJ2-7	TGTGCCAGCAGCTTAGTAGCGGGGGGCCACGACGAGCAGTACTTC	CASSLVAGGHDEQYF
.	TRBV7-9	14	.	TRBJ2-7	TGTGCCAGCAGCATACTGAGGGACGACTACGAGCAGTACTTC	CASSILRDDYEQYF
.	TRBV12-3/TRBV12-4	15	.	TRBJ2-2	TGTGCCAGCAGCCAGGTGCGGGGTGCTACCGGGGAGCTGTTTTTT	CASSQVRGATGELFF
.	TRBV29-1	13	.	TRBJ2-7	TGCAGCGTCAAACCGGGACCGTCCTACGAGCAGTACTTC	CSVKPGPSYEQYF
many	TRBV7-8	14	.	TRBJ2-7	TGTGCCAGCAGCTCTACCAGGAGCTCCTACGAGCAGTACTTC	CASSSTRSSYEQYF
.	TRBV7-7	16	TRBD1	TRBJ2-5	TGTGCCAGCAGCTTTCTCTCGGGACAGGGGTTAAAGACCCAGTACTTC	CASSFLSGQGLKTQYF
few	TRBV5-1	14	.	TRBJ1-1	TGCGCCAGCAGCTTGACTACAGGGAACACTGAAGCTTTCTTT	CASSLTTGNTEAFF
.	TRBV29-1	13	TRBD2	TRBJ2-5	TGCAGCGGCGTAGCGGGGCTATTGGAGACCCAGTACTTC	CSGVAGLLETQYF
many	TRBV5-1	16	TRBD2	TRBJ2-3	TGCGCCAGCAGCTTTACAGGGACTAGCGGGGCAGATACGCAGTATTTT	CASSFTGTSGADTQYF
few	TRBV6-1	13	.	TRBJ2-3	TGTGCCAGCGGTATTTCCGTCGCAGATACGCAGTATTTT	CASGISVADTQYF
few	TRBV29-1	13	.	TRBJ2-1	TGCAGCGTTGATGTCGTGCAGTACAATGAGCAGTTCTTC	CSVDVVQYNEQFF
.	TRBV4-1	14	.	TRBJ2-7	TGCGCCAGCAGCCAAGAGGGCAGGGACGACGAGCAGTACTTC	CASSQEGRDDEQYF
.	TRBV6-5	17	.	TRBJ1-1	TGTGCCAGCAGTTACATCACCCTGGGGCTTAAGAACACTGAAGCTTTCTTT	CASSYITLGLKNTEAFF
.	TRBV10-3	15	.	TRBJ1-2	TGTGCCATCAATGAAGTGCCTCATATTAACTATGGCTACACCTTC	CAINEVPHINYGYTF
few	TRBV15	14	.	TRBJ2-3	TGTGCCACCAGCAGGGCCCCACTCACAGATACGCAGTATTTT	CATSRAPLTDTQYF
once	TRBV20-1	14	TRBD2	TRBJ2-3	TGCAGTGCAAACCGCGGGGGGAGCACAGATACGCAGTATTTT	CSANRGGSTDTQYF
.	TRBV24-1	15	.	TRBJ1-1	TGTGCCACCAGTGATTTGGGGGAGTACCGGCCTGAAGCTTTCTTT	CATSDLGEYRPEAFF
few	TRBV12-3/TRBV12-4	15	.	TRBJ2-1	TGTGCCAGCAGTCCCTACCTGACAGGCGGTAGTGAGCAGTTCTTC	CASSPYLTGGSEQFF
once	TRBV6-1	15	.	TRBJ1-2	TGTGCCAGCAAGTCAATAGGGGAGGCGAACTATGGCTACACCTTC	CASKSIGEANYGYTF
.	TRBV2	14	TRBD2	TRBJ2-2	TGTGCCAGCGGGGGGGGTACGAACACCGGGGAGCTGTTTTTT	CASGGGTNTGELFF
.	TRBV4-2	18	TRBD2	TRBJ2-5	TGTGCCAGCAGCCAAGAAGCTAGCGGGGGGGCCTCCCTTGGGACCCAGTACTTC	CASSQEASGGASLGTQYF
few	TRBV5-1	19	TRBD1	TRBJ1-3	TGCGCCAGCAGCTCGGCCCTCGGACAGGGGCCCTCCTCTGGAAACACCATATATTTT	CASSSALGQGPSSGNTIYF
.	TRBV7-8	16	.	TRBJ2-7	TGTGCCAGCAGTCGGAGTGCCCAGCCCACTACGAGAGAGCAGTACTTC	CASSRSAQPTTREQYF
.	TRBV9	16	.	TRBJ2-3	TGTGCCAGCACCGGGAATTTGTGGGGGTCCACAGATACGCAGTATTTT	CASTGNLWGSTDTQYF
.	TRBV10-3	14	TRBD1	TRBJ2-5	TGTGCCATCAGACAGGGGGATAATCAAGAGACCCAGTACTTC	CAIRQGDNQETQYF
few	TRBV6-2/TRBV6-3	16	TRBD2	TRBJ2-1	TGTGCCAGCAGACTCAAGCGGGGGGCGTCGCTGGCTGAGCAGTTCTTC	CASRLKRGASLAEQFF
few	TRBV28	18	.	TRBJ1-6	TGTGCCAGCAGTCCCCCCTGGGGTCCCACAGGGTTTGGTTCACCCCTCCACTTT	CASSPPWGPTGFGSPLHF
.	TRBV5-6	16	TRBD1	TRBJ1-2	TGTGCCAGCAGCTTACCCGGGACAGAGCTTGGGTATGGCTACACCTTC	CASSLPGTELGYGYTF
few	TRBV2	15	.	TRBJ2-3	TGTGCCAGCAGTGAACGGCAGATTAGCACAGATACGCAGTATTTT	CASSERQISTDTQYF
few	TRBV12-3/TRBV12-4	15	.	TRBJ2-2	TGTGCCAGCAGGACCCTACAGGGGAACACCGGGGAGCTGTTTTTT	CASRTLQGNTGELFF
.	TRBV20-1	16	TRBD1	TRBJ1-5	TGCAGTGCCCACGACAGGGGGCTAGGGAGCAATCAGCCCCAGCATTTT	CSAHDRGLGSNQPQHF
.	TRBV5-4	13	.	TRBJ2-5	TGTGCCAGCAGCTTTCCCAGGCAAGAGACCCAGTACTTC	CASSFPRQETQYF
few	TRBV6-1	16	.	TRBJ1-2	TGTGCCACCTCTGCAGTGGTGGCTTTAGCTAACTATGGCTACACCTTC	CATSAVVALANYGYTF
many	TRBV6-1	15	TRBD1	TRBJ1-5	TGTGCCAGCAGCCCCCGGACAGGTAGCAATCAGCCCCAGCATTTT	CASSPRTGSNQPQHF
.	TRBV15	16	.	TRBJ2-1	TGTGCCACCAGCAGAGACGACGCAGGGTCAACGGATGAGCAGTTCTTC	CATSRDDAGSTDEQFF
few	TRBV28	13	.	TRBJ2-3	TGTGCCAGCATAGACGGTGGCATGGATACGCAGTATTTT	CASIDGGMDTQYF
.	TRBV10-3	12	TRBD2	TRBJ2-1	TGTGCCATCAGTGAGTTAGCGGGGGAGCAGTTCTTC	CAISELAGEQFF
.	TRBV20-1	15	.	TRBJ2-7	TGCAGTGCTAGAGATGGAACACAGGCCTCCTACGAGCAGTACTTC	CSARDGTQASYEQYF
few	TRBV5-1	15	TRBD1	TRBJ2-1	TGCGCCAGCAGCTTGGACAGGGGGACCCCCAATGAGCAGTTCTTC	CASSLDRGTPNEQFF
.	TRBV5-1	15	TRBD2	TRBJ2-3	TGCGCCAGCAGACGTGGACTAGCGATGGCAGATACGCAGTATTTT	CASRRGLAMADTQYF
.	TRBV7-8	19	TRBD2	TRBJ2-7	TGTGCCAGCAGCTTACTACTAGGTCAGCGTAGCGGGGGGGCCTACGAGCAGTACTTC	CASSLLLGQRSGGAYEQYF